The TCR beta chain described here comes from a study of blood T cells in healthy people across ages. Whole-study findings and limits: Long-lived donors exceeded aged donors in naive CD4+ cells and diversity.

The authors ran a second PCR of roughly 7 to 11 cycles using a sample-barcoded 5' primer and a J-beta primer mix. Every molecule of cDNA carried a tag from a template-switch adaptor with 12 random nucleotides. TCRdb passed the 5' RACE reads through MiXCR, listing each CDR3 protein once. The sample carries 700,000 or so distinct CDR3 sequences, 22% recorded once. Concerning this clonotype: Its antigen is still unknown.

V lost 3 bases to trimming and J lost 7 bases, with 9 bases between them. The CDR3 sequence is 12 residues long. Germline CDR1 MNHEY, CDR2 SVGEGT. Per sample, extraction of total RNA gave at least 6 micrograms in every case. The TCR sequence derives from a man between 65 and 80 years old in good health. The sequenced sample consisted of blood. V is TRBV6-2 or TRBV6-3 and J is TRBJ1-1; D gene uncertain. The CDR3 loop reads CASSYSRYEAFF. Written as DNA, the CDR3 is TGTGCCAGCAGTTATTCGCGGTATGAAGCTTTCTTT.